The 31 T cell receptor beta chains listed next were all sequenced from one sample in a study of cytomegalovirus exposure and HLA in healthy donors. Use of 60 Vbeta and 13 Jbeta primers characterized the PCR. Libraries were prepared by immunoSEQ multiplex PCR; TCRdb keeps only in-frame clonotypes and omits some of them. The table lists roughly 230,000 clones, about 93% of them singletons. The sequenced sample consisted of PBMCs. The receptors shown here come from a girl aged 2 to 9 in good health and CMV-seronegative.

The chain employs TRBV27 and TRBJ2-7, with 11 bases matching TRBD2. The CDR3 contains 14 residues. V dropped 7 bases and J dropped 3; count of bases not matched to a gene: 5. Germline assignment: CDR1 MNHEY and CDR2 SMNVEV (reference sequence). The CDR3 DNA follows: TGTGCCAGCACCGGTAGCGGGGGGGACTACGAGCAGTACTTC. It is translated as CASTGSGGDYEQYF.

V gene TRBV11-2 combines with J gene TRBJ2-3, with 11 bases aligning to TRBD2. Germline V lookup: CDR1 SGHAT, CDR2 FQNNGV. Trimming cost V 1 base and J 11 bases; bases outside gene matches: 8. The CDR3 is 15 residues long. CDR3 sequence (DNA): TGTGCCAGCAGCTTAGGTCAACTAGCGGGAGTGGTGCAGTATTTT. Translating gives CASSLGQLAGVVQYF.

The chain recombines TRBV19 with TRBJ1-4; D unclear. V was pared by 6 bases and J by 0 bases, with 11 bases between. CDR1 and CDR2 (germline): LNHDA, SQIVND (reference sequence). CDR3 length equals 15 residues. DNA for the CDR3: TGTGCCAGTAGAGACCGACTTGCAACTAATGAAAAACTGTTTTTT. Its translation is CASRDRLATNEKLFF. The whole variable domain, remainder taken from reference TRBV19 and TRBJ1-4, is DGGITQSPKYLFRKEGQNVTLSCEQNLNHDAMYWYRQDPGQGLRLIYYSQIVNDFQKGDIAEGYSVSREKKESFPLTVTSAQKNPTAFYLCASRDRLATNEKLFFGSGTQLSVL.

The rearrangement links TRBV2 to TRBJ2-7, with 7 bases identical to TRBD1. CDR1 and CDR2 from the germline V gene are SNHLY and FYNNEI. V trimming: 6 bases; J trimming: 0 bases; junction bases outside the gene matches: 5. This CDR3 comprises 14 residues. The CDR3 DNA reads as TGTGCCAGCAGGGCCGGGACAGCCTCCTACGAGCAGTACTTC. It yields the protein CASRAGTASYEQYF.

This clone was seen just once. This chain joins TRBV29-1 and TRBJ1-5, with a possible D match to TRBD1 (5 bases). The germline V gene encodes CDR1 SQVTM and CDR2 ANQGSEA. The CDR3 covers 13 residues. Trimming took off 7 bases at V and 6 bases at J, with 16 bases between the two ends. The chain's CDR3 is CSAEGQRGQPQHF. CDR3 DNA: TGCAGCGCAGAAGGACAAAGAGGTCAGCCCCAGCATTTT. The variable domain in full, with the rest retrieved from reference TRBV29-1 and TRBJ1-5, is SAVISQKPSRDICQRGTSLTIQCQVDSQVTMMFWYRQQPGQSLTLIATANQGSEATYESGFVIDKFPISRPNLTFSTLTVSNMSPEDSSIYLCSAEGQRGQPQHFGDGTRLSIL.

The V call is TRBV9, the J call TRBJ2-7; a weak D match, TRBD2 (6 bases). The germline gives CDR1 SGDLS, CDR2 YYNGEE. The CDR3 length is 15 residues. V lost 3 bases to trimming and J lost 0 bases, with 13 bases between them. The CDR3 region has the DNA TGTGCCAGCAGCGCGTCCCTAGCGAGCTCCTACGAGCAGTACTTC. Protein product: CASSASLASSYEQYF.

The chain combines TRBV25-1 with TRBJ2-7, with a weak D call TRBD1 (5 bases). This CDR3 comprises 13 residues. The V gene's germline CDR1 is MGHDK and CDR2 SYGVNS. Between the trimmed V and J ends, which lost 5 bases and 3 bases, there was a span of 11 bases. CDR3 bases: TGTGCCAGCAGTCATACAGGTGGCTACGAGCAGTACTTC. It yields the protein CASSHTGGYEQYF.

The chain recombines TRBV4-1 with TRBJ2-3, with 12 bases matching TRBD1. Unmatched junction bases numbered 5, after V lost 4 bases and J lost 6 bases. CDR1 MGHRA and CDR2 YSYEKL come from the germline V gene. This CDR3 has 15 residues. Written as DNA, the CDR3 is TGCGCCAGCAGCCCTTTGGGACAGGGGGCTGATACGCAGTATTTT. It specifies CASSPLGQGADTQYF.

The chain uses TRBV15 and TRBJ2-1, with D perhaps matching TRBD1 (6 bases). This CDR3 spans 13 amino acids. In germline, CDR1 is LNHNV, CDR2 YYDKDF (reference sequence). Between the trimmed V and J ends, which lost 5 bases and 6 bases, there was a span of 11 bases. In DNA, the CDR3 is TGTGCCACCAGCGGCGGACAGATCAATGAGCAGTTCTTC. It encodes CATSGGQINEQFF.

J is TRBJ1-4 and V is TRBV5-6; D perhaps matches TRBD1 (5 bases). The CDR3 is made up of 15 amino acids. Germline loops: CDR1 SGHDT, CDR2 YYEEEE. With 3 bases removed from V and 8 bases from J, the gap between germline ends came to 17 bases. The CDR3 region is CASSWGTGIEEKLFF. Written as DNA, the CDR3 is TGTGCCAGCAGCTGGGGAACAGGAATTGAGGAAAAACTGTTTTTT.

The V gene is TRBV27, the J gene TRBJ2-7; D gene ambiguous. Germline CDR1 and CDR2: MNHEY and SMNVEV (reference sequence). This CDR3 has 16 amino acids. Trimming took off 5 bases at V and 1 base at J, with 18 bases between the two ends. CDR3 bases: TGTGCCAGCAGTAGAACGCCCCACTCCGGGTCCTACGAGCAGTACTTC. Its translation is CASSRTPHSGSYEQYF.

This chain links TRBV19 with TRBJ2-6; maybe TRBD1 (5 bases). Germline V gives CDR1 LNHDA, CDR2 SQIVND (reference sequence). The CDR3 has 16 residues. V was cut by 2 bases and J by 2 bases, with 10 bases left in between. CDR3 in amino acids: CASSIPRATGANVLTF. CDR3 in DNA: TGTGCCAGTAGTATACCCAGGGCAACTGGGGCCAACGTCCTGACTTTC.

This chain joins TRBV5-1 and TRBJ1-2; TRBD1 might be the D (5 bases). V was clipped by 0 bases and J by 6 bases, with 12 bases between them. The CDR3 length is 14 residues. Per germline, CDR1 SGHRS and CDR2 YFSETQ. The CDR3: CASSLGERQHGYTF. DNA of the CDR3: TGCGCCAGCAGCTTGGGGGAAAGACAGCATGGCTACACCTTC.

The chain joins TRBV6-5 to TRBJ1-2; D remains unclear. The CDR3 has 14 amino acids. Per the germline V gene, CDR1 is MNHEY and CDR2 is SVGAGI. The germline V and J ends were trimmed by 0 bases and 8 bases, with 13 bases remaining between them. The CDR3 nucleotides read TGTGCCAGCAGTTACTCGAAACAGACCTGGGGCTACACCTTC. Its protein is CASSYSKQTWGYTF.

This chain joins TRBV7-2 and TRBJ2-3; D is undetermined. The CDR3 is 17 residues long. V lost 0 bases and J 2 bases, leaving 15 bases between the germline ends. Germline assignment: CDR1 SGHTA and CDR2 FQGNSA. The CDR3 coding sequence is TGTGCCAGCAGCTTAGCAGACTCCCAGATTCCCACAGATACGCAGTATTTT. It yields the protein CASSLADSQIPTDTQYF.

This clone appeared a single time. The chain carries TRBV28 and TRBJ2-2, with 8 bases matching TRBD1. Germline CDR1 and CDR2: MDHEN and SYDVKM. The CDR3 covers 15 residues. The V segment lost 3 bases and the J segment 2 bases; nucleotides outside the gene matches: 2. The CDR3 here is CASSFGQGNTGELFF. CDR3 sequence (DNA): TGTGCCAGCAGTTTCGGACAGGGTAACACCGGGGAGCTGTTTTTT.

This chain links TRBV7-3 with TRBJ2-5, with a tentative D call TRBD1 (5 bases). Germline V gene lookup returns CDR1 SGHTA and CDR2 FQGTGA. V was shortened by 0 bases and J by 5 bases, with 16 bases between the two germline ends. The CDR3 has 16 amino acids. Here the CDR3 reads CASSLTGAGLGETQYF. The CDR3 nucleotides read TGTGCCAGCAGCTTAACAGGGGCCGGGCTTGGTGAGACCCAGTACTTC. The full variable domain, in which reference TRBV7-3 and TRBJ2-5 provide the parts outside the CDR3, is GAGVSQTPSNKVTEKGKYVELRCDPISGHTALYWYRQSLGQGPEFLIYFQGTGAADDSGLPNDRFFAVRPEGSVSTLKIQRTERGDSAVYLCASSLTGAGLGETQYFGPGTRLLVL.

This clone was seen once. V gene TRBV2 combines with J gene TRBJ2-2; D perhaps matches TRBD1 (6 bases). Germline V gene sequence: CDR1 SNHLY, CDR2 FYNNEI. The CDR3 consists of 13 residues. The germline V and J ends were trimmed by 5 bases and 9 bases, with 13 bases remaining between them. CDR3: CASSTVRGRELFF. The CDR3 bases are TGTGCCAGCAGTACGGTCAGGGGCCGGGAGCTGTTTTTT.

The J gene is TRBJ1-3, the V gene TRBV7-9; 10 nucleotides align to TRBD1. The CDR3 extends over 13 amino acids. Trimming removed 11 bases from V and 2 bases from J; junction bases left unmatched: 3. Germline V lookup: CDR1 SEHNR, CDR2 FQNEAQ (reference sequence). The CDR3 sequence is CALTGGTGNTIYF. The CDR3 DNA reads TGTGCCCTGACAGGGGGCACTGGAAACACCATATATTTT.

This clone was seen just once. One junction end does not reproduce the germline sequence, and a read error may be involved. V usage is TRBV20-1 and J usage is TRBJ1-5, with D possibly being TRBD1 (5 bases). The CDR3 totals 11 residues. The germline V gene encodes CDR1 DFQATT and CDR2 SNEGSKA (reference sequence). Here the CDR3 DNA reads TGCAGTGCTACGCGGGACGGTGGTATGTGTTTT. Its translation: CSATRDGGMCF.

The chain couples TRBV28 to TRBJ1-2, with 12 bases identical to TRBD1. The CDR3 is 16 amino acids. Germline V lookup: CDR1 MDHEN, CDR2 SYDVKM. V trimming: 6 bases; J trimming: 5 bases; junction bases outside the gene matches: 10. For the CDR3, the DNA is TGTGCCAGCAGCCCCCCCGGGACAGGGGGCGCATATGGCTACACCTTC. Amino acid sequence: CASSPPGTGGAYGYTF.

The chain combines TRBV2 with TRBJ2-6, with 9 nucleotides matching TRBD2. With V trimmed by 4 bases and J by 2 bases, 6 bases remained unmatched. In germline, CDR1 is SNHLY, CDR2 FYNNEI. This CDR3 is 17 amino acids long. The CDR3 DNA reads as TGTGCCAGCAGTGGGGGCGGGGGGGCCCCTGGGGCCAACGTCCTGACTTTC. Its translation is CASSGGGGAPGANVLTF.

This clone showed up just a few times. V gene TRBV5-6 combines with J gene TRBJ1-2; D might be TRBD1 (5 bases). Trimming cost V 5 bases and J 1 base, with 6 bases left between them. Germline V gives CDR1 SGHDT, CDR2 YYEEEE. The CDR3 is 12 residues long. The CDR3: CASRDNNYGYTF. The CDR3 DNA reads TGTGCCAGCAGGGACAATAACTATGGCTACACCTTC.

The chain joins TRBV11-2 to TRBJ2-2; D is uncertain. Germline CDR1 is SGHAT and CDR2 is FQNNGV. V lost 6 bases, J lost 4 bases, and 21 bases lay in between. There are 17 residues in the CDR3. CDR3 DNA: TGTGCCAGCAGACCGGTCCGTGTTCAAGGCGGCACCGGGGAGCTGTTTTTT. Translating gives CASRPVRVQGGTGELFF.

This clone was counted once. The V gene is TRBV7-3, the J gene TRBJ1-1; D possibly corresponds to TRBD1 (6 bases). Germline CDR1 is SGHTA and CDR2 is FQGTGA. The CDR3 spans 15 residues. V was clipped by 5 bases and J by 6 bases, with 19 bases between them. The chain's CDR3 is CASSPYRAPRAEAFF. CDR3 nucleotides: TGTGCCAGCAGCCCCTACAGGGCCCCTAGGGCTGAAGCTTTCTTT. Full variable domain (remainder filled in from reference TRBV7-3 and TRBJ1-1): GAGVSQTPSNKVTEKGKYVELRCDPISGHTALYWYRQSLGQGPEFLIYFQGTGAADDSGLPNDRFFAVRPEGSVSTLKIQRTERGDSAVYLCASSPYRAPRAEAFFGQGTRLTVV.

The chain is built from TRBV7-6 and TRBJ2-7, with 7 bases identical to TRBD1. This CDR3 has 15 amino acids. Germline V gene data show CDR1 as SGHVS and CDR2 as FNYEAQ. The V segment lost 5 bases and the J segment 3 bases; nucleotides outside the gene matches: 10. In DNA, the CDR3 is TGTGCCAGCAGCCTCGAAGGACAGGCCTACTACGAGCAGTACTTC. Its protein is CASSLEGQAYYEQYF.

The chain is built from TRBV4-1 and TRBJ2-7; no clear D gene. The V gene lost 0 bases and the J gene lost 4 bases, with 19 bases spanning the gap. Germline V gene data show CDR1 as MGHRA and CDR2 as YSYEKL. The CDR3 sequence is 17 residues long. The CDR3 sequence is CASSQEQSEIIRYEQYF. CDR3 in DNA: TGCGCCAGCAGCCAAGAGCAGAGCGAGATAATCAGATACGAGCAGTACTTC.

CDR3 sequence reads: CASSARLLAGISGELFF. In nucleotides, the CDR3 is TGTGCCAGCAGTGCCCGCCTTCTAGCGGGAATATCCGGGGAGCTGTTTTTT. The chain is built from TRBV2 and TRBJ2-2; 9 nucleotides align to TRBD2. After removal of 4 bases from V and 6 bases from J, the junction contained 12 bases not matched to a gene. This CDR3 has 17 residues. Germline V CDR1 and CDR2: SNHLY, FYNNEI.

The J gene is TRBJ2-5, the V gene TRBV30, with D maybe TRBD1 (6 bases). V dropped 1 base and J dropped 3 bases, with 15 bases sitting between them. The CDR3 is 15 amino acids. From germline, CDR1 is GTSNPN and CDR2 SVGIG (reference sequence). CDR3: CAWSARWAGEETQYF. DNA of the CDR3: TGTGCCTGGAGTGCCCGCTGGGCAGGGGAAGAGACCCAGTACTTC.

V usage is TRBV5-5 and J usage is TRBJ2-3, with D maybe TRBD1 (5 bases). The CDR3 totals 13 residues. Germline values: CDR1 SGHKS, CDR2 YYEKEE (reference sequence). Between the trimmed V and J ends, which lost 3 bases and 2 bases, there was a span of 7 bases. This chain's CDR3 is CASSWTNTDTQYF. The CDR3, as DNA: TGTGCCAGCAGCTGGACAAACACAGATACGCAGTATTTT.

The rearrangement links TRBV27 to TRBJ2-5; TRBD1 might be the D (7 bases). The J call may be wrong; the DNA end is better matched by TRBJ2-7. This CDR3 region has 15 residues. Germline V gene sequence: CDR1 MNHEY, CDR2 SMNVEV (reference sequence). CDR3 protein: CASSLYPGGSYEQYF. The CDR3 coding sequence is TGTGCCAGCAGTTTATATCCAGGGGGGTCCTACGAGCAGTACTTC.